This T cell receptor (beta chain) was recorded in a study of T cells in Graves' hyperthyroidism and ophthalmopathy. Study details: Once the initial diagnosis was made, peripheral blood was obtained before any treatment.

This CDR3 has 13 residues. V was pared by 5 bases and J by 10 bases, with 14 bases between. The germline V gene encodes CDR1 KGHDR and CDR2 SFDVKD. There were TCR beta CDR3 regions amplified from RNA transcripts. When the TCR CDR3 underwent first-round RT-PCR, the HTBI primer set was used. TCRdb passed the multiplex PCR reads through MiXCR, listing each CDR3 protein once. The sample lists 300,000 to 400,000 distinct CDR3 sequences; 13% were seen once. Overall study results and limits: Most expanded thyroid clonotypes above 0.001 also appeared in blood.

Newly diagnosed hyperthyroidism, duration under 2 months, in patients aged 18 to 65. Thyroid ultrasound and orbital computed tomography, with clinical symptoms and serum thyroxine and TRAb, informed diagnoses. This clonotype was seen at least ten times. Antigen: not known. The chain carries TRBV24-1 and TRBJ2-1; D is uncertain. This receptor was identified in a woman younger than 35 with Graves' hyperthyroidism. Input material: blood. The CDR3 region has the DNA TGTGCCACCAGTGGTCCCAACCTAAAAGAGCAGTTCTTC. Translation: CATSGPNLKEQFF.